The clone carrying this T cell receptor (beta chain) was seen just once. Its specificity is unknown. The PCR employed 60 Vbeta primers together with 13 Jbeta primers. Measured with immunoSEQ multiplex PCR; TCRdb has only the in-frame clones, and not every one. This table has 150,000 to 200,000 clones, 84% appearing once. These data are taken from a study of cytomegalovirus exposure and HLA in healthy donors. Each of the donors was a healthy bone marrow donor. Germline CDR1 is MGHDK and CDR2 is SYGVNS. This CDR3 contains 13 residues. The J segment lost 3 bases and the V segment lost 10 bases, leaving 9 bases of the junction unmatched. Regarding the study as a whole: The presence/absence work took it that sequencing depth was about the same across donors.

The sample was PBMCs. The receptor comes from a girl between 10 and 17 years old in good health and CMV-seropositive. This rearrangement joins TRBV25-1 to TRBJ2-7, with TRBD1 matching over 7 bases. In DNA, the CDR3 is TGTGCCACTACCAGGGCAGGGGGCTACGAGCAGTACTTC. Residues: CATTRAGGYEQYF.